The present T cell receptor beta chain was sequenced within a study of blood T cell repertoires in COVID-19. Methods used by the authors: For nucleated cells, counts were estimated from reference gene primer amplification. Here immunoSEQ multiplex PCR was the method, and the copy in TCRdb shows in-frame clones only, minus some. Clone size and V and J calls were adopted from that table, with D and trimming inferred from the DNA. The table records around 250,000 clones, roughly 89% of them present only once. Germline trimming cut 3 bases from V and 4 bases from J; bases unmatched to any gene: 3. This CDR3 is 15 amino acids long.

The sequence was obtained from a middle-aged woman who had recovered from COVID-19. The genes are TRBV23-1 and TRBJ2-2; the match to TRBD1 covers 9 bases. TRBV23-1 is classed as an ORF, of uncertain function. Sequencing was performed on peripheral blood. This CDR3 reads CASSQRTGVTGELFF. Written as DNA, the CDR3 is TGCGCCAGCAGTCAGCGGACAGGGGTCACCGGGGAGCTGTTTTTT.